These 5 T cell receptor beta chains were all obtained from the same sample, sequenced in a study of T cells in Graves' hyperthyroidism and ophthalmopathy. Amplification of TCR beta CDR3 regions was performed using RNA transcripts as template. Using the HTBI primer set, a first-round RT-PCR was run on the TCR CDR3. From the multiplex PCR reads, TCRdb called clonotypes with MiXCR, one entry per CDR3 protein. The data contain 250,000 to 300,000 distinct CDR3 sequences, 13% of them singletons. Sequencing was carried out using blood. All receptors derive from a woman aged 25 to 39 with Graves' hyperthyroidism that later progressed to Graves' ophthalmopathy.

On this clonotype itself: This sequence may be a read error, since a much larger clone differs from it by one base. The chain employs TRBV30 and TRBJ1-6; the D is unclear. Germline loops: CDR1 GTSNPN, CDR2 SVGIG (reference sequence). Between the trimmed V and J ends, which lost 4 bases and 0 bases, there was a span of 10 bases. This CDR3 contains 15 residues. CDR3 DNA sequence: TGTGCCTGGAATAGAGGGAGCTCCTATAATTCACCCCTCCACTTT. This encodes CAWNRGSSYNSPLHF.

This clonotype has at least ten counts. J is TRBJ2-7 and V is TRBV4-2, with D perhaps given as TRBD1 or TRBD2 (6 bases each). The CDR3 length is 16 residues. From germline, CDR1 is LGHNA and CDR2 YNFKEQ. V lost 1 base and J lost 5, with 18 bases in between. CDR3 sequence: CASSQAGVTGVDEQYF. The CDR3 nucleotides read TGTGCCAGCAGCCAAGCGGGGGTGACAGGCGTCGACGAGCAGTACTTC.

This clonotype has at least ten counts. The rearrangement links TRBV4-2 to TRBJ2-5; a possible D gene is TRBD1 (5 bases). V was clipped by 0 bases and J by 4 bases, with 15 bases between them. The germline V gene has CDR1 LGHNA and CDR2 YNFKEQ. The length of the CDR3 is 16 residues. CDR3 region: CASSQELSQGGETQYF. CDR3 coding DNA: TGTGCCAGCAGCCAAGAACTGTCCCAGGGTGGAGAGACCCAGTACTTC.

This clonotype was seen many times. V and J are TRBV12-3 or TRBV12-4 and TRBJ1-5, with 8 positions matching TRBD1. The junction had 10 bases not matched to a gene; V was cut back by 6 bases and J by 3 bases. CDR3 length: 16 amino acids. Here the CDR3 reads CASSSDREVTNQPQHF. The CDR3, as DNA: TGTGCCAGCAGCTCGGACAGGGAGGTAACCAATCAGCCCCAGCATTTT.

This clonotype was picked up many times. The genes are TRBV6-2 or TRBV6-3 and TRBJ2-7; 8 bases map to TRBD2. Germline values: CDR1 MNHEY, CDR2 SVGEGT. The CDR3 is 17 amino acids. Trimming cost V 5 bases and J 3 bases; bases outside gene matches: 15. CDR3 nucleotide sequence: TGTGCCAGCAGTCCAGTAGGGCGAGGTCGGGAGGGCTACGAGCAGTACTTC. Protein: CASSPVGRGREGYEQYF.